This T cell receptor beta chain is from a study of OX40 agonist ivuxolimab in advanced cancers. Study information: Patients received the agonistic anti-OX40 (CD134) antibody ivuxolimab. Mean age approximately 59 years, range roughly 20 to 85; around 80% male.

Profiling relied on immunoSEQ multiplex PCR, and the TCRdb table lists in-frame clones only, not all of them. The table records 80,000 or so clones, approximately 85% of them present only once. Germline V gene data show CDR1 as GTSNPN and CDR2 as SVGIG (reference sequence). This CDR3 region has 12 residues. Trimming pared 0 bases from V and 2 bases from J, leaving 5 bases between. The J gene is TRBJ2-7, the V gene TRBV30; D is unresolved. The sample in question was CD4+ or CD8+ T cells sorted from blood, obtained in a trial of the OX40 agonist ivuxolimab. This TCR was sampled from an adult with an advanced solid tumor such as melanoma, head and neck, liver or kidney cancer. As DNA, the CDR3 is TGTGCCTGGAGTGTGGGTGCCTACGAGCAGTACTTC. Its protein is CAWSVGAYEQYF.